This passage covers 18 T cell receptor beta chains from one sample sequenced in a study of blood T cell repertoires in COVID-19. Clones were sequenced by immunoSEQ multiplex PCR, and TCRdb holds only the in-frame ones, with some missing. In the table there are approximately 260,000 clones, approximately 88% of which are singletons. The specimen was PBMCs or T cells enriched from blood (not recorded which). The receptors were gathered from a woman between 35 and 50 years old with acute COVID-19.

The CDR3 DNA sequence: TGTGCCAGCAAGAGGACAGAGAACACTGAAGCTTTCTTT. This translates into CASKRTENTEAFF. The V and J genes are TRBV7-3 and TRBJ1-1; possible D gene TRBD1, 6 bases. Germline CDR1 is SGHTA and CDR2 is FQGTGA. This CDR3 has 13 residues. Trimming left V 7 bases short and J 1 base short, with 10 bases between.

This chain joins TRBV19 and TRBJ2-7, with 11 positions matching TRBD2. Germline V gene sequence: CDR1 LNHDA, CDR2 SQIVND (reference sequence). J gave up 5 bases and V 4 bases, and 4 bases lay outside the gene matches. The CDR3 covers 14 residues. Here the CDR3 reads CASSTLLAGDEQYF. The CDR3 coding sequence is TGTGCCAGTAGTACTCTACTAGCGGGGGACGAGCAGTACTTC.

CDR3 DNA: TGTGCCACCAGTGACCTGGACAGGACGTACAATGAGCAGTTCTTC. Amino acid sequence: CATSDLDRTYNEQFF. The gene calls are TRBV24-1 and TRBJ2-1; 7 bases agree with TRBD1. V lost 4 bases and J lost 4; bases outside the gene matches: 6. CDR3 length equals 15 residues. Germline values: CDR1 KGHDR, CDR2 SFDVKD.

This chain uses TRBV6-5 with TRBJ1-2; 9 positions match TRBD1. The germline CDR1 and CDR2 sequences are MNHEY and SVGAGI. With V trimmed by 0 bases and J by 8 bases, 4 bases remained unmatched. There are 14 residues in the CDR3. The CDR3 region is CASSYSGTGQGYTF. The CDR3 DNA reads TGTGCCAGCAGTTACTCGGGGACAGGGCAGGGCTACACCTTC.

The V and J genes are TRBV12-5 and TRBJ2-1, with D possibly TRBD2 on 6 matching bases. Trimming shortened V by 7 bases and J by 4 bases, and 20 bases separated the two germline ends. The CDR3 consists of 16 residues. Germline lookup yields CDR1 LGHNT and CDR2 FRNRAP. CDR3 DNA sequence: TGTGCTAGTGCCCCCGGTTGGGAGGTGAAATACAATGAGCAGTTCTTC. It specifies CASAPGWEVKYNEQFF.

A word on this clone: The same CDR3 is also encoded by other DNA sequences in this sample. The rearrangement links TRBV12-3 or TRBV12-4 to TRBJ1-2, with a weak D call TRBD1 (6 bases). CDR3 length: 13 amino acids. With 6 bases removed from V and 7 bases from J, the gap between germline ends came to 15 bases. The chain's CDR3 is CASSLGGASGYTF. CDR3 nucleotide sequence: TGTGCCAGCAGCCTCGGGGGGGCTAGTGGCTACACCTTC.

V gene TRBV15 combines with J gene TRBJ2-1; TRBD2 might be the D (7 bases). CDR3 length equals 18 residues. V was shortened by 3 bases and J by 7 bases, with 25 bases between the two germline ends. CDR1 is LNHNV, CDR2 YYDKDF, per germline (reference sequence). CDR3 in DNA: TGTGCCACCAGCAGCCCTAGGGGGGGTGCTAGCTGGCCGAATGAGCAGTTCTTC. It codes for CATSSPRGGASWPNEQFF.

The V call is TRBV24-1, the J call TRBJ2-1; 16 positions match TRBD2. This CDR3 has 22 amino acids. Germline V gene lookup returns CDR1 KGHDR and CDR2 SFDVKD. Germline trimming cut 3 bases from V and 0 bases from J; bases unmatched to any gene: 13. For the CDR3, the DNA is TGTGCCACCAGTGATCCCGCCCCGGGACTAGCGGGAGGGGAAGGCTCCTACAATGAGCAGTTCTTC. It translates to CATSDPAPGLAGGEGSYNEQFF.

The rearrangement joins TRBV18 to TRBJ2-2, with TRBD1 matching 8 bases. Germline assignment: CDR1 KGHSH and CDR2 LQKENI. This CDR3 comprises 15 residues. J was trimmed by 1 base and V by 7 bases; bases with no gene match: 5. CDR3: CASLSGTGNTGELFF. In DNA form, the CDR3 reads TGTGCCAGCTTATCCGGGACAGGGAACACCGGGGAGCTGTTTTTT.

The chain has TRBV28 and TRBJ2-1; tentative D call: TRBD1 (6 bases). The CDR3 is 14 residues long. Trimming removed 4 bases at V and 9 bases at J, with 16 bases between. Germline CDR1 and CDR2: MDHEN and SYDVKM. CDR3 in DNA: TGTGCCAGCAGTTGGGGGACAACCGGTATTGAGCAGTTCTTC. Its translation: CASSWGTTGIEQFF.

The CDR3 sequence: CASRVHPADTQYF. The CDR3, as DNA: TGTGCCAGCAGGGTACATCCCGCAGATACGCAGTATTTT. The chain carries TRBV12-3 or TRBV12-4 and TRBJ2-3; D gene unclear. The germline V and J ends were trimmed by 6 bases and 4 bases, with 11 bases remaining between them. The CDR3 runs to 13 residues.

This chain joins TRBV12-5 and TRBJ2-3; 7 nucleotides line up with TRBD2. The CDR3 loop spans 15 amino acids. Unmatched junction bases numbered 4, after V lost 2 bases and J lost 2 bases. The V gene's germline CDR1 is LGHNT and CDR2 FRNRAP. The CDR3 region has the DNA TGTGCTAGTGGTTTGAGGAGCGGGAACACAGATACGCAGTATTTT. Translating gives CASGLRSGNTDTQYF.

This chain's CDR3 is CASSLVPVGTGEETQYF. The CDR3 nucleotides read TGCGCCAGCAGCTTGGTCCCGGTTGGGACAGGGGAGGAGACCCAGTACTTC. The J gene is TRBJ2-5, the V gene TRBV5-1; 10 bases align to TRBD1. The length of the CDR3 is 17 residues. Per the germline V gene, CDR1 is SGHRS and CDR2 is YFSETQ. Trimming at V came to 0 bases and at J to 5 bases, leaving 10 bases not matched to a gene.

The chain links TRBV7-9 to TRBJ2-7; 8 bases align to TRBD2. Germline CDR1 and CDR2: SEHNR and FQNEAQ (reference sequence). The CDR3 covers 15 residues. Unmatched junction bases numbered 7, after V lost 1 base and J lost 5 bases. CDR3 nucleotides: TGTGCCAGCAGCTTAGATCCGGGAGGGAACCACGAGCAGTACTTC. Amino acids: CASSLDPGGNHEQYF.

The chain links TRBV28 to TRBJ2-7, with 11 bases that match TRBD2. This CDR3 region has 15 residues. Losses at the gene ends were 4 bases for V and 1 base for J; bases not matched to a gene: 3. Germline CDR1 reads MDHEN; CDR2 reads SYDVKM. The chain's CDR3 is CASSSGLAGSYEQYF. In nucleotides, the CDR3 is TGTGCCAGCAGTTCCGGACTAGCGGGTTCCTACGAGCAGTACTTC.

In nucleotides, the CDR3 is TGTGCCACCAGCAGGCGACAGGGGGCACGAACATGGGGCTACACCTTC. Translated: CATSRRQGARTWGYTF. The V and J genes are TRBV15 and TRBJ1-2; TRBD1 aligns across 10 bases. In germline, CDR1 is LNHNV, CDR2 YYDKDF (reference sequence). V lost 3 bases and J lost 8; bases outside the gene matches: 12. CDR3 length equals 16 residues.

The genes are TRBV7-9 and TRBJ2-6; 7 bases are a match to TRBD1. V dropped 3 bases and J dropped 0; count of bases not matched to a gene: 5. This CDR3 spans 17 amino acids. CDR1 and CDR2 (germline): SEHNR, FQNEAQ (reference sequence). The CDR3 reads CASSLTGMSSGANVLTF. In nucleotides, the CDR3 is TGTGCCAGCAGCTTGACAGGGATGAGCTCTGGGGCCAACGTCCTGACTTTC.

The chain is built from TRBV4-1 and TRBJ2-4; TRBD2 matches 9 bases. Germline V lookup: CDR1 MGHRA, CDR2 YSYEKL. The V and J ends lost 1 base and 0 bases, in that order; junction bases with no gene match: 13. CDR3 size: 20 residues. CDR3 amino acids: CASSQVPALAGLIAKNIQYF. The CDR3, as DNA: TGCGCCAGCAGCCAAGTTCCAGCGCTAGCGGGACTCATAGCCAAAAACATTCAGTACTTC.